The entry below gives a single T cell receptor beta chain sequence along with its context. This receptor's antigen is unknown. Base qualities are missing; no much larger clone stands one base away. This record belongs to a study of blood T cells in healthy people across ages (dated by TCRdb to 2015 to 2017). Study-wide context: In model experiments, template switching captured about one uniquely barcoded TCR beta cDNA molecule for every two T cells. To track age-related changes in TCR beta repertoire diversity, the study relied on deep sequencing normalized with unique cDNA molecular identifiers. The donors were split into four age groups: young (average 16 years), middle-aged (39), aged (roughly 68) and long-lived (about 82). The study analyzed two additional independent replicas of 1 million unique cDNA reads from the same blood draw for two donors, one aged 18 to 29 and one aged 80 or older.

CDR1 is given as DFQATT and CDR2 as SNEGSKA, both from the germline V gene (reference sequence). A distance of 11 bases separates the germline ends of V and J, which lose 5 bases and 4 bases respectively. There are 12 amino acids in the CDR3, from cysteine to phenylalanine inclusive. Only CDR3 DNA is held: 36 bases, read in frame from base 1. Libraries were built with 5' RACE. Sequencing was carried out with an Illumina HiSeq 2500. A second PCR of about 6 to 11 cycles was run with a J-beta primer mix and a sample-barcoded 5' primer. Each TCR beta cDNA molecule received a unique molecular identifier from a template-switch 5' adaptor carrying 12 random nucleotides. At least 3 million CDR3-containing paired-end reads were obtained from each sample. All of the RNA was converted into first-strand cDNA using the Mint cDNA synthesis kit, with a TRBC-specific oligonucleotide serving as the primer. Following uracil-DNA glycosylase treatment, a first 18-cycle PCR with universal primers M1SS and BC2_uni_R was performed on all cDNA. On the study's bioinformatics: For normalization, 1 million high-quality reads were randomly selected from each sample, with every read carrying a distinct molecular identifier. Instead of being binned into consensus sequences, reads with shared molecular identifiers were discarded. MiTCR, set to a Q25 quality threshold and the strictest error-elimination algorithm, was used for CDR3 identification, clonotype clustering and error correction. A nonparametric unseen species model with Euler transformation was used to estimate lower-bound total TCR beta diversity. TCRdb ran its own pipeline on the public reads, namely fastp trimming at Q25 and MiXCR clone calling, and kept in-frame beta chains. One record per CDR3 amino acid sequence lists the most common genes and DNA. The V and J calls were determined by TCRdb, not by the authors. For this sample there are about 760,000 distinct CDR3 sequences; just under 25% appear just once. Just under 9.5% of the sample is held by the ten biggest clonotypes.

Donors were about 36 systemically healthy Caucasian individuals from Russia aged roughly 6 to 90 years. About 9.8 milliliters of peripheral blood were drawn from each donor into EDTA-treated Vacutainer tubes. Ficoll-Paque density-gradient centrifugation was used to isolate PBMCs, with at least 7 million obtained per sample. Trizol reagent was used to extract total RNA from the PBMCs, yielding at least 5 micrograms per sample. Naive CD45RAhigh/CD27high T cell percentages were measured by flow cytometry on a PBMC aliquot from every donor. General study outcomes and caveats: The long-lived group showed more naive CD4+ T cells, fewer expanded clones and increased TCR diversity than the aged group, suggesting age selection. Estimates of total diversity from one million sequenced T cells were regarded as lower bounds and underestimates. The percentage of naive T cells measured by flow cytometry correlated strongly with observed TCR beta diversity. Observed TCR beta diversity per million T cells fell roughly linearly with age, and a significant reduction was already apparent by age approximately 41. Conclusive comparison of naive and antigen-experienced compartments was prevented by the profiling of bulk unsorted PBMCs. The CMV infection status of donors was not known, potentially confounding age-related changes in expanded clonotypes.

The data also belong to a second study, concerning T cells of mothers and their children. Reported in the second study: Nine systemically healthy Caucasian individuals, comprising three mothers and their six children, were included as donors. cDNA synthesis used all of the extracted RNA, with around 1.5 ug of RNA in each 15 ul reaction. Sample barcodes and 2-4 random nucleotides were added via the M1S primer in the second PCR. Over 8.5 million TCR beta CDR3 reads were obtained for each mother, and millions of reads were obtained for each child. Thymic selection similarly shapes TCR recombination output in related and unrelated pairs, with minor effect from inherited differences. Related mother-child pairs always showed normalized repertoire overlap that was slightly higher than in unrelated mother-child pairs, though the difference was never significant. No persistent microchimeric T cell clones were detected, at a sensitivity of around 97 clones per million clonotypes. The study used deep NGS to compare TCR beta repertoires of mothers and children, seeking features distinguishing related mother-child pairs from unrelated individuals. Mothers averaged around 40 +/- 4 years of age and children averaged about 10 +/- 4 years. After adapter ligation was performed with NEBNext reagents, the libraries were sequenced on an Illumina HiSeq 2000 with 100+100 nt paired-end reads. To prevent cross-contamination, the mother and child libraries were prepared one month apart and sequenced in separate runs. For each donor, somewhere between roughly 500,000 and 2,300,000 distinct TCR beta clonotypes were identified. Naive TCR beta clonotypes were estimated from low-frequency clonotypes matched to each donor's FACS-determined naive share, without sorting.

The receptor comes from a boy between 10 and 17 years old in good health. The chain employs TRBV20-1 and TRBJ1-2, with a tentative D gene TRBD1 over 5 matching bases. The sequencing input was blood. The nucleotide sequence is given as TGCAGTGCTCTTGCCAGGGCCTATGGCTACACCTTC. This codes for CSALARAYGYTF.